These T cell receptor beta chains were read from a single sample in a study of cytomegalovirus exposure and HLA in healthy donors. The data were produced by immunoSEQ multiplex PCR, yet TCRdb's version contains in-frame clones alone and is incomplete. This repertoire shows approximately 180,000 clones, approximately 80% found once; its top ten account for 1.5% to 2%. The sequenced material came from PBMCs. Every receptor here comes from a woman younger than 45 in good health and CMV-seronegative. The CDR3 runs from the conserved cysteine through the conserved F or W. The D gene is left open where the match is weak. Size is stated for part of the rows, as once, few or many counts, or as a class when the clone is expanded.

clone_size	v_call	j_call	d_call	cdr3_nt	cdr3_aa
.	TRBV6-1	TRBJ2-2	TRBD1	TGTGCCATAACCAGGGGGAGAACCGGGGAGCTGTTTTTT	CAITRGRTGELFF
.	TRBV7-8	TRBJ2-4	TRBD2	TGTGCCAGCAGCTCCCTACCCCGACTAGCGGGGGGGGCCAAAAACATTCAGTACTTC	CASSSLPRLAGGAKNIQYF
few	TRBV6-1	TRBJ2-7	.	TGTGCCAGCACTCCGGGGGATCTTCAGGGCGAGCAGTACTTC	CASTPGDLQGEQYF
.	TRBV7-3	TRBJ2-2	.	TGTGCCAGCAGCTTATCCGTCCCCGGGGAGCTGTTTTTT	CASSLSVPGELFF
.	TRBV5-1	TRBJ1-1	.	TGCGCCAGCAGCTTGAGGGTCGGACAGTTGAACACTGAAGCTTTCTTT	CASSLRVGQLNTEAFF
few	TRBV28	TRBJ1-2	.	TGTGCCAGCAGCCCCCCGCGGAGCTACTATGGCTACACCTTC	CASSPPRSYYGYTF
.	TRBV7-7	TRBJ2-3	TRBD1	TGTGCCAGCAGCCTCTCCCCGGGACAGGGCACGAGCACAGATACGCAGTATTTT	CASSLSPGQGTSTDTQYF
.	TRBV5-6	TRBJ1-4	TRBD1	TGTGCCAGCAGCTTGGGGGCAATGGGACAGGGTCTCGATAAACTGTTTTTT	CASSLGAMGQGLDKLFF
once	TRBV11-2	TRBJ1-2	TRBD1	TGTGCCAGCAGCAACCCGGGACAGGGGGCGTACGGCTACACCTTC	CASSNPGQGAYGYTF
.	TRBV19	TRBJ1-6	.	TGTGCCAGTAGTATTGAGGGAGCTTATAATTCACCCCTCCACTTT	CASSIEGAYNSPLHF
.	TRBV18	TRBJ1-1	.	TGTGCCAGCTCAGCCCGGCGGATGAACACTGAAGCTTTCTTT	CASSARRMNTEAFF
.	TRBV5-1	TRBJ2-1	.	TGCGCCAGCAGCTTGGTGGGGGACTTATGGAACTACAATGAGCAGTTCTTC	CASSLVGDLWNYNEQFF
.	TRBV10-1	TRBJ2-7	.	TGCGCCAGCAGTGAGTCAGGGACTTTCCCCTACGAGCAGTACTTC	CASSESGTFPYEQYF
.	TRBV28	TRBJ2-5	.	TGTGCCAGCAGTTCCCCGGGGGGCCCCGCAGGGGAGACCCAGTACTTC	CASSSPGGPAGETQYF
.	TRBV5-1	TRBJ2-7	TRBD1	TGCGCCAGCAGCTTACCGGGACAGGGGGGCGAGCAGTACTTC	CASSLPGQGGEQYF
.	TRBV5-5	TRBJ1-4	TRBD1	TGTGCCAGCAGCAATGCGGGACAGGGGGATGAAAAACTGTTTTTT	CASSNAGQGDEKLFF
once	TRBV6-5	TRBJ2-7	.	TGTGCCAGCAGTTACTCTTCCCAGCGGGTAGCCTACGAGCAGTACTTC	CASSYSSQRVAYEQYF
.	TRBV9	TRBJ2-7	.	TGTGCCAGCAGCGTAGGGGCAGGGTGGACCTACGAGCAGTACTTC	CASSVGAGWTYEQYF
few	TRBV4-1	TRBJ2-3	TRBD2	TGCGCCAGCAGCCAAGAGAGACGAGACTATGGACTAGCGGGCACAGATACGCAGTATTTT	CASSQERRDYGLAGTDTQYF
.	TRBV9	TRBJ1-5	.	TGTGCCAGCAGCGTAGACGGAGGGGAGGGTCAGCCCCAGCATTTT	CASSVDGGEGQPQHF
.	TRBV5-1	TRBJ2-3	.	TGCGCCAGCAGCTTGCAAGATACGCAGTATTTT	CASSLQDTQYF
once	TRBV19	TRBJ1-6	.	TGTGCCAGTAGTACCGGGACTTATGGGTCACCCCTCCACTTT	CASSTGTYGSPLHF
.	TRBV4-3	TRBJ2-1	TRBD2	TGCGCCAGCAGCCAAGATCGCGCGGGACTAGCGGAGCTATACAATGAGCAGTTCTTC	CASSQDRAGLAELYNEQFF
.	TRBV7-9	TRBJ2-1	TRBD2	TGTGCCAGCAGCTTAGCGGGAGGGAATGAGCAGTTCTTC	CASSLAGGNEQFF
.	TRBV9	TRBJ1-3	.	TGTGCCAGCAGCGATCTACCAACTGGAAACACCATATATTTT	CASSDLPTGNTIYF
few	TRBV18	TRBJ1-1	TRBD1	TGTGCCAGCTCACCACAAGGACAGGGACTAGAAGCTTTCTTT	CASSPQGQGLEAFF
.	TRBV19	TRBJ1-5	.	TGTGCCAGTAGCGCACAGGACTATAGCAATCAGCCCCAGCATTTT	CASSAQDYSNQPQHF
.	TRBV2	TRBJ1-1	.	TGTGCCAGCAGTGAATTGTTGAGGGAAAGTAAAGCTTTCTTT	CASSELLRESKAFF
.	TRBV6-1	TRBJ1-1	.	TGTGCCAGCAGACAGACATTGAACACTGAAGCTTTCTTT	CASRQTLNTEAFF
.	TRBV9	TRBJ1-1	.	TGTGCCAGCAGCGTAGGGTCCGGGACAGAAGCTTTCTTT	CASSVGSGTEAFF
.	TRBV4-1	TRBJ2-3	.	TGCGCCAGCAGCCAAGAATCTAGGCTAGCGAGTTTCACAGATACGCAGTATTTT	CASSQESRLASFTDTQYF
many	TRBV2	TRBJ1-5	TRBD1	TGTGCCAGCAGTCTGGCAGGGGGCAACAATCAGCCCCAGCATTTT	CASSLAGGNNQPQHF
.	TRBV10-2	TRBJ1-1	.	TGCGCCAGCAGCGCGGGAGGGGCGTTTAACACTGAAGCTTTCTTT	CASSAGGAFNTEAFF
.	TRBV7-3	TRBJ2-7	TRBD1	TGTGCCAGCAGCTTATCTGGGACAGGGCTAAATGACGAGCAGTACTTC	CASSLSGTGLNDEQYF
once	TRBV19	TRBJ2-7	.	TGTGCCAGTAGTATAGACGGGAACGAGCAGTACTTC	CASSIDGNEQYF
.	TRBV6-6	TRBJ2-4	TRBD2	TGTGCCAGCAGTTACGAGCCTAGCGGGAGTTCCCGGTACTTC	CASSYEPSGSSRYF
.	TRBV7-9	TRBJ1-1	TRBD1	TGTGCCAGCAGCTTATCGCGGCGGGACAGGGGGAACACTGAAGCTTTCTTT	CASSLSRRDRGNTEAFF
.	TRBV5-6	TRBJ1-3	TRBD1	TGTGCCAGCAGCTTGGTGGACAGGGGAGACGGGAACACCATATATTTT	CASSLVDRGDGNTIYF
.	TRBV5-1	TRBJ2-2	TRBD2	TGCGCCAGCAGTCTCGGACTAGCGGGGGCCATGAACACCGGGGAGCTGTTTTTT	CASSLGLAGAMNTGELFF
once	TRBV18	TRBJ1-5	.	TGTGCCAGCTCACCTGGCGGAGGAAATCAGCCCCAGCATTTT	CASSPGGGNQPQHF